Described below is a single T cell receptor beta chain sequence and its context. These data originate in a study of OX40 agonist ivuxolimab in advanced cancers. Across the whole study: With ivuxolimab, an agonistic anti-OX40 (CD134) antibody, patients were treated.

Clones were read by immunoSEQ multiplex PCR, and TCRdb kept only the in-frame ones, dropping some. The sample lists approximately 64,000 clones, just under 85% occurring once. CDR3 size: 13 residues. V was trimmed by 4 bases and J by 9 bases, leaving 15 bases between them. Germline loops: CDR1 MNHGY, CDR2 SVAAGI. The sample was CD4+ or CD8+ T cells sorted from blood, taken in a trial of the OX40 agonist ivuxolimab. The sequence came from an adult with an advanced solid tumor such as melanoma, head and neck, liver or kidney cancer. The chain joins TRBV6-9 to TRBJ2-5; D is ambiguous. The CDR3: CASSFPTSSAQYF. The DNA for the CDR3 is TGTGCCAGCAGTTTTCCGACATCGTCGGCCCAGTACTTC.